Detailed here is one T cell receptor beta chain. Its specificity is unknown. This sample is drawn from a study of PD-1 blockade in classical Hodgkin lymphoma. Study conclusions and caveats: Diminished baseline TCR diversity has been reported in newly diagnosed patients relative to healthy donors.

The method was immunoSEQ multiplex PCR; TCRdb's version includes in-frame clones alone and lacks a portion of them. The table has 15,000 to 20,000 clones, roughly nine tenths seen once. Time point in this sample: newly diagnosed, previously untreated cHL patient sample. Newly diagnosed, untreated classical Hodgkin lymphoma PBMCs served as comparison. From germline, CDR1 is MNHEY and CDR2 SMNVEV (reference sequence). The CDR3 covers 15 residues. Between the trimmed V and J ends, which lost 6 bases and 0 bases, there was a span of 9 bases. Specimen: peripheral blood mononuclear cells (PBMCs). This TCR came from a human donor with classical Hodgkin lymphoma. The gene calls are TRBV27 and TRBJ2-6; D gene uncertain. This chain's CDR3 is CASRITGSGANVLTF. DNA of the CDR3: TGTGCCAGCAGGATTACCGGCTCTGGGGCCAACGTCCTGACTTTC.